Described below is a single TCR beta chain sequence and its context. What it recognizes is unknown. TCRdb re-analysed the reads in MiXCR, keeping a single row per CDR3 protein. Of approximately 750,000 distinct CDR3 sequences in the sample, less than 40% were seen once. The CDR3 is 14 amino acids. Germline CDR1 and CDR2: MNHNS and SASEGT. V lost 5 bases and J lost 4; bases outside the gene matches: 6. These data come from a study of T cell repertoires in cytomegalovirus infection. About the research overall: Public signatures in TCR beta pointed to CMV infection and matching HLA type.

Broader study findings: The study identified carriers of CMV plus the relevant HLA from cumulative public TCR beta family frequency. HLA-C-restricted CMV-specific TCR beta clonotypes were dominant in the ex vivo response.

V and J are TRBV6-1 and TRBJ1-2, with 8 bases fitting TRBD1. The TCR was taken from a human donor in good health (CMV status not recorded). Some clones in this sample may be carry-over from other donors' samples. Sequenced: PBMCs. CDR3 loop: CASSYTGGIYGYTF. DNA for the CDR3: TGTGCCAGCAGTTATACAGGGGGAATCTATGGCTACACCTTC.